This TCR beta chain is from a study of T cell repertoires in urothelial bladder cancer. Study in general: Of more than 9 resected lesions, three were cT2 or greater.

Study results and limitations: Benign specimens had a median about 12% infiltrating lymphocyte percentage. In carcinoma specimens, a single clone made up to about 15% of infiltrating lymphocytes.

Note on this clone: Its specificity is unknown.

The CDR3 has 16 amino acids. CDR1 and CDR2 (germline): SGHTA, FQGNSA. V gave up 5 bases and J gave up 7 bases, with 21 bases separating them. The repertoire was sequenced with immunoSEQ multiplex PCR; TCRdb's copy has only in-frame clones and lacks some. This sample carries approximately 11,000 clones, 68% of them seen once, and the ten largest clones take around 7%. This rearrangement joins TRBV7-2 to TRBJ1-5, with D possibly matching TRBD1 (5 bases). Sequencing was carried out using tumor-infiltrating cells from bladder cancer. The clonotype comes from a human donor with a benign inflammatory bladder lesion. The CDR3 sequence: CASSPPGLPNRQPQHF. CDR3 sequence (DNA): TGTGCCAGCAGCCCACCAGGGCTCCCCAATAGGCAGCCCCAGCATTTT.